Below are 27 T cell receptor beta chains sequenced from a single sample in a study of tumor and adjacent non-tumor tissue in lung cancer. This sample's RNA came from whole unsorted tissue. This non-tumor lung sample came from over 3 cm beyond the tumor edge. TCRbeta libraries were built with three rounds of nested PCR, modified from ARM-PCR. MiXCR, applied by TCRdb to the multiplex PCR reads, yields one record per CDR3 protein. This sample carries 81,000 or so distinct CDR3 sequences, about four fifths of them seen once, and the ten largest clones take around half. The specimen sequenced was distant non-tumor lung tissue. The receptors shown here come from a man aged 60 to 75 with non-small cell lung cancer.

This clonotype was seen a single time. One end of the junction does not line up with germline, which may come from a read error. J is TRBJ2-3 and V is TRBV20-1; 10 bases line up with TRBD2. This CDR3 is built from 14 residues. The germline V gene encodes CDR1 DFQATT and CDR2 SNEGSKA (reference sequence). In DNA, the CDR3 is TGTAGTGCTAGGATTAGCGGGGGGCCAGATACGCAGTATTTT. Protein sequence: CSARISGGPDTQYF.

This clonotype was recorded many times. In DNA form, the CDR3 reads TGTGCCAGCAGCCCACGGGACGCCAACTATGGCTACACCTTC. Translating gives CASSPRDANYGYTF. V usage is TRBV11-3 and J usage is TRBJ1-2; tentatively, D is TRBD1 (5 bases). Deletions cut 5 bases from V and 2 bases from J, with 12 bases between. Germline V gene lookup returns CDR1 SGHNT and CDR2 YENEEA. This CDR3 region has 14 residues.

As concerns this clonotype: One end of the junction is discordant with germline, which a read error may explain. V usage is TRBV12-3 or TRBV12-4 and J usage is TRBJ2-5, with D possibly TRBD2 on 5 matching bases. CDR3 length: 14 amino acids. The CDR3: CASSLRERKEAQYF. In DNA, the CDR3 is TGTGCCAGCAGTTTAAGGGAGAGAAAAGAGGCCCAGTACTTC.

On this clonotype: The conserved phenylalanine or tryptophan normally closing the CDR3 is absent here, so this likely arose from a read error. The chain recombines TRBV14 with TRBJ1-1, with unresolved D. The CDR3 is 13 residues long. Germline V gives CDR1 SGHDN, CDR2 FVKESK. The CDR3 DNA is TGTGCCAGCAGTCAAGCCGGGAACACTGAAGCTTTCTCT. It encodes CASSQAGNTEAFS.

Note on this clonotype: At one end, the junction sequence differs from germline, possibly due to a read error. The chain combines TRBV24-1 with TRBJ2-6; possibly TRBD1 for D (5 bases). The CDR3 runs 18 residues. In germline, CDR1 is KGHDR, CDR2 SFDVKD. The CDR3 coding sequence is TGTGCCACTAGTGAAAGCATTGGAACCCTCGCTGGGGCCAACATCCTGACTTTC. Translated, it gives CATSESIGTLAGANILTF.

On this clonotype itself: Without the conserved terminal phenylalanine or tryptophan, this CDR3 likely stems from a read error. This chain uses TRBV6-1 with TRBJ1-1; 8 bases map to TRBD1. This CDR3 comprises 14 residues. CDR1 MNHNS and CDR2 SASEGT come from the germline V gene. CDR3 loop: CACSEDRGDTEAFL. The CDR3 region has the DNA TGTGCCTGCAGTGAAGACAGGGGTGACACTGAAGCTTTCTTA.

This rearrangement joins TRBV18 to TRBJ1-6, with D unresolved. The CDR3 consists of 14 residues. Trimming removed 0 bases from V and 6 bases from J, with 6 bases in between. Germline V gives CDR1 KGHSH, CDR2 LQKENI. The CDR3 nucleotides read TGTGCCAGCTCACCACCGAGCTCTAATTCACCCCTCCACTTT. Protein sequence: CASSPPSSNSPLHF.

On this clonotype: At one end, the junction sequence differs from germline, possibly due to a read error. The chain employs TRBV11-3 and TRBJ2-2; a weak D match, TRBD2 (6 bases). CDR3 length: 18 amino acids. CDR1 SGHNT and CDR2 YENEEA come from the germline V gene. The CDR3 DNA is TGTGCAAGCAGCCAAGCGGGTTTCCGACTCCGAGGGATCGGGGAGCTGTTTTTT. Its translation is CASSQAGFRLRGIGELFF.

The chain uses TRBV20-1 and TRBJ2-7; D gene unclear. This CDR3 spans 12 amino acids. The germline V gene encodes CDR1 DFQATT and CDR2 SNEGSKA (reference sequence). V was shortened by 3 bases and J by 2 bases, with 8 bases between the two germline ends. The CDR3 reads CSASRATYEQYF. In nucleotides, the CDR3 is TGCAGTGCTAGTAGGGCCACCTACGAGCAGTACTTC.

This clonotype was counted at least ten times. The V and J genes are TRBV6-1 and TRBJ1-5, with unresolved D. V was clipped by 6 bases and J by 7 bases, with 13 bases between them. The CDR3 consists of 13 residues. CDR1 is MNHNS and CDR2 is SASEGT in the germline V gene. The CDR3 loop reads CASSLQVRQPQHF. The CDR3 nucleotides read TGTGCCAGCAGCCTTCAGGTTAGGCAGCCCCAGCATTTT.

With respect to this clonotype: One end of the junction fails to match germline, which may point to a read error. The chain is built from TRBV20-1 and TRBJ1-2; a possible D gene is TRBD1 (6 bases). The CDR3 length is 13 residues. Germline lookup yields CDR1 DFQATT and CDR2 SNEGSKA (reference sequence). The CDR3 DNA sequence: TGCAGTGCCGCCACAGGGACTACTGATGGGTACACCTTC. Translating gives CSAATGTTDGYTF.

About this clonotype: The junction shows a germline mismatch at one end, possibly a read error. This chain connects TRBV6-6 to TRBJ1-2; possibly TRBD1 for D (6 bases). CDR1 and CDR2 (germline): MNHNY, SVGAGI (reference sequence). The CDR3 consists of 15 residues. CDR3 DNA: TGTGCCAGCCGCACAGGGAATAGGGGTGGGCCTTGCTACACATTC. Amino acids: CASRTGNRGGPCYTF.

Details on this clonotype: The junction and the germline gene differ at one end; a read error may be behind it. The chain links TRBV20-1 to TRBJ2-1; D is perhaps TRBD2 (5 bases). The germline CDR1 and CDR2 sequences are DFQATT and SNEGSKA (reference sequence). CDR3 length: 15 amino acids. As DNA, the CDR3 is TGCAATGCTAGGACCCTAGCCTTCTCCTACAATGAGCAGTTCTTC. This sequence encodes CNARTLAFSYNEQFF.

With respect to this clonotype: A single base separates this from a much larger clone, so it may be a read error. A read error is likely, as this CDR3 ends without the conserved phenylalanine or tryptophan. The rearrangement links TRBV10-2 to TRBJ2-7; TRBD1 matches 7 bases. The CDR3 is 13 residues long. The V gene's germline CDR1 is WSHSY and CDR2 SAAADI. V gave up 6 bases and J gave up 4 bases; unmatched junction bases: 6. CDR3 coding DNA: TGCGCCAGCAGCGGACAGGCTAAGTACGAGCAGTACTTA. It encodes CASSGQAKYEQYL.

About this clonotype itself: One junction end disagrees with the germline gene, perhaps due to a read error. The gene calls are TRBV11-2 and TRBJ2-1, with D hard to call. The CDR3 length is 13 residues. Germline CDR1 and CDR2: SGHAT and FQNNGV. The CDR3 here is CASSLEAACLKIF. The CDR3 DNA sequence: TGTGCCAGCAGCTTAGAGGCGGCGTGCCTAAAGATCTTC.

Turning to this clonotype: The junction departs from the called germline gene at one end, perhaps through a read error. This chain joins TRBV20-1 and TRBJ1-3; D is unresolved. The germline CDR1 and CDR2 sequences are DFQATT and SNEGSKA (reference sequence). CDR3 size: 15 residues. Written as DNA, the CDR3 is TGCATTGCTAGAGAACGATTGAGTCCGGGAAACACCATATATTTT. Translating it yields CIARERLSPGNTIYF.

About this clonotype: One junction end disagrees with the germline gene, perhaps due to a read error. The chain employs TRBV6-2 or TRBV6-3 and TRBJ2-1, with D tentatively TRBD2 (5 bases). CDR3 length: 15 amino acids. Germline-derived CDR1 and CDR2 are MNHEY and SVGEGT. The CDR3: CASIQDSGSYNEQFF. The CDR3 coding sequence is TGTGCCAGCATCCAGGACTCGGGCTCCTACAATGAGCAATTCTTC.

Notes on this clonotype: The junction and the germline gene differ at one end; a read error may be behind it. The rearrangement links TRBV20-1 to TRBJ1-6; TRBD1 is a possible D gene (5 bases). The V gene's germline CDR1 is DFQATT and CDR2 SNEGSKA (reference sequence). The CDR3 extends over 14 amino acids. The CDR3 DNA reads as TGCAGTGCTAGAGATGAGGGGACCCATTCACCCTTCCACTTC. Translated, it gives CSARDEGTHSPFHF.

Here the CDR3 DNA reads TGCGCCAGCAGCAACGGACAGGGTCACTGTTACAATGAGCAGTTCTTC. This gives the protein CASSNGQGHCYNEQFF. The V call is TRBV5-1, the J call TRBJ2-1, with 8 positions matching TRBD1. The CDR3 contains 16 residues. Germline assignment: CDR1 SGHRS and CDR2 YFSETQ. Germline trimming cut 4 bases from V and 4 bases from J; bases unmatched to any gene: 10.

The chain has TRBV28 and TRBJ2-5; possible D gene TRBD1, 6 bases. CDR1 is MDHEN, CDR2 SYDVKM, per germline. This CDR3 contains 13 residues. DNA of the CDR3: TGTCACAGCACCCCACAGGGAGAAGAGACCCAGTACTTC. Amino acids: CHSTPQGEETQYF.

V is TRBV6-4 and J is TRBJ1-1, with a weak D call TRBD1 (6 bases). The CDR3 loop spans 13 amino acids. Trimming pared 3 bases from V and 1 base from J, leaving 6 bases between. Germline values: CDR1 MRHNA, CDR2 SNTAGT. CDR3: CASSEGANTEAFF. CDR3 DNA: TGTGCCAGCAGTGAGGGGGCGAACACTGAAGCTTTCTTT.

The CDR3 coding sequence is TGCAGTGCTAGAGAAAATCTAGCGGGAGAGATCCTGTACTTC. Encoded protein: CSARENLAGEILYF. V is TRBV20-1 and J is TRBJ2-5, with 10 positions matching TRBD2. J gave up 13 bases and V 0 bases, and 11 bases lay outside the gene matches. The CDR3 has 14 residues. Germline V gene sequence: CDR1 DFQATT, CDR2 SNEGSKA (reference sequence).

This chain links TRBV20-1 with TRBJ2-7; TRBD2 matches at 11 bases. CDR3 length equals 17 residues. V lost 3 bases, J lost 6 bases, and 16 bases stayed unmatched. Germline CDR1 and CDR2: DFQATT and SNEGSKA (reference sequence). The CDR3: CSASPSPTSGRPCEQYF. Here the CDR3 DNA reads TGCAGTGCTAGTCCCAGTCCCACTAGCGGGAGACCCTGCGAGCAGTACTTC.

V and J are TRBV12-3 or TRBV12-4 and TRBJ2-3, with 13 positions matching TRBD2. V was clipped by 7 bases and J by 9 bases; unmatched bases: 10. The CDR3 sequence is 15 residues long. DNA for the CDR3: TGTGCCAGCACAGGGACTAGCGGGGACACAAAAACGCAGTATTTT. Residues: CASTGTSGDTKTQYF.

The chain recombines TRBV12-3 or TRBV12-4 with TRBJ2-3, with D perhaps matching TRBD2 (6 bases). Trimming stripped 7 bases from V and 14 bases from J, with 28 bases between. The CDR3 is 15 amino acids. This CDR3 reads CASNRGSGGVTGPYF. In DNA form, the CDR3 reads TGTGCCAGCAATCGGGGGAGTGGGGGAGTCACGGGGCCGTATTTT.

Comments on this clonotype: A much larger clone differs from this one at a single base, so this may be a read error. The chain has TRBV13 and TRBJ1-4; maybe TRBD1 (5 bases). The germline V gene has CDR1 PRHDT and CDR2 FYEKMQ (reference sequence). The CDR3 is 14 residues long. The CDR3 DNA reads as TGTGCCAGCAGCCAACAGGCCGCTGGGGAAAATCTGTTTTTT. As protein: CASSQQAAGENLFF.

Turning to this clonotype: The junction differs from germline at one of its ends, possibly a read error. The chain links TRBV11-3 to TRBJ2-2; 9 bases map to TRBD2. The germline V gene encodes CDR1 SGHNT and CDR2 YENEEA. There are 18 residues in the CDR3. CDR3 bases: TGTGCCAGCAGCTCCCAGGGAGCGGGAGGATACAGAGCCGGGAAGCTGCTTTTT. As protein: CASSSQGAGGYRAGKLLF.